Below are 20 T cell receptor beta chains sequenced from a single sample in a study of beta chain features in type 1 diabetes. All of the isolated RNA was reverse transcribed, so expressed TCRB transcripts were sequenced. The method was immunoSEQ multiplex PCR; TCRdb's version includes in-frame clones alone and lacks a portion of them. The sample contains 150,000 to 200,000 clones, about 13% of which appear only once. The sequenced sample was central memory CD4+ T cells from blood. These receptors were taken from a woman aged 18-35 years in good health.

The chain is built from TRBV29-1 and TRBJ2-3; 11 bases align to TRBD2. There are 14 residues in the CDR3. Germline CDR1 is SQVTM and CDR2 is ANQGSEA. V dropped 5 bases and J dropped 1; count of bases not matched to a gene: 2. CDR3 sequence: CSVILAGGTDTQYF. For the CDR3, the DNA is TGCAGCGTTATACTAGCGGGGGGCACAGATACGCAGTATTTT.

The chain joins TRBV2 to TRBJ2-2, with TRBD1 identical over 8 bases. Trimming cost V 6 bases and J 0 bases; bases outside gene matches: 0. The CDR3 totals 14 residues. Germline V gives CDR1 SNHLY, CDR2 FYNNEI. The CDR3 DNA follows: TGTGCCAGCAGGGGACAGGCGAACACCGGGGAGCTGTTTTTT. This codes for CASRGQANTGELFF.

A few counts support this clone. V usage is TRBV30 and J usage is TRBJ2-7; no firm D call. The CDR3 consists of 12 residues. CDR1 and CDR2 (germline): GTSNPN, SVGIG (reference sequence). Deletions cut 5 bases from V and 7 bases from J, with 15 bases between. The DNA for the CDR3 is TGTGCCTGGTCCCGGAGCTTGAGGGAGCAGTACTTC. It specifies CAWSRSLREQYF.

This clone occurred a few times. V usage is TRBV6-5 and J usage is TRBJ2-7, with TRBD1 matching 8 bases. Per the germline V gene, CDR1 is MNHEY and CDR2 is SVGAGI. The CDR3 sequence is 13 residues long. V lost 6 bases to trimming and J lost 6 bases; unmatched junction nucleotides: 7. CDR3 region: CASSRQGIGEQYF. CDR3 bases: TGTGCCAGCAGCCGACAGGGGATCGGCGAGCAGTACTTC.

This clone was detected only a few times. J is TRBJ2-7 and V is TRBV18, with 8 nucleotides matching TRBD2. The J segment lost 1 base and the V segment lost 3 bases, leaving 8 bases of the junction unmatched. Looked up from germline, CDR1 is KGHSH and CDR2 is LQKENI. CDR3 length equals 16 residues. CDR3 nucleotide sequence: TGTGCCAGCTCACCGGTGGCGAGCGGGGGATCCTACGAGCAGTACTTC. This encodes CASSPVASGGSYEQYF.

The chain is built from TRBV27 and TRBJ2-7; 12 nucleotides line up with TRBD2. The CDR3 is 15 amino acids. The junction had 7 bases not matched to a gene; V was cut back by 5 bases and J by 5 bases. The germline V gene has CDR1 MNHEY and CDR2 SMNVEV (reference sequence). Written as DNA, the CDR3 is TGTGCCAGCAGTACCCTAGCGGGAGGGAGACACGAGCAGTACTTC. It translates to CASSTLAGGRHEQYF.

The J gene is TRBJ2-1, the V gene TRBV5-4; 7 bases match TRBD2. The germline CDR1 and CDR2 sequences are SGHNT and YYREEE (reference sequence). CDR3 size: 14 residues. J lost 6 bases, V lost 1 base, and 4 bases had no gene match. CDR3 amino acids: CASSLTSALNEQFF. The DNA for the CDR3 is TGTGCCAGCAGCTTGACTAGCGCCCTCAATGAGCAGTTCTTC.

This clone came up a few times. This chain connects TRBV7-3 to TRBJ2-1, with 7 positions matching TRBD2. CDR1 SGHTA and CDR2 FQGTGA come from the germline V gene. Trimming removed 1 base from V and 6 bases from J; junction bases left unmatched: 3. The CDR3 runs to 14 residues. The CDR3 region has the DNA TGTGCCAGCAGCTTAATGGGGACTACCAATGAGCAGTTCTTC. This gives the protein CASSLMGTTNEQFF.

This clone was seen ten or more times. Because the CDR3 is missing its conserved closing phenylalanine or tryptophan, this is likely a read error. It is unclear where the CDR3 begins or ends on the DNA, so no DNA is shown, and the CDR3 is as TCRdb lists it. V is TRBV7-9 and J is TRBJ2-7; the table assigns TRBD1, which was not confirmed against the DNA. The length of the CDR3 is 9 amino acids, counting both ends. The germline gives CDR1 SEHNR, CDR2 FQNEAQ (reference sequence). The CDR3 sequence is CASSPVTLS.

V usage is TRBV30 and J usage is TRBJ1-1; a possible D gene is TRBD1 (5 bases). Trimming removed 2 bases from V and 4 bases from J, with 11 bases in between. Germline-derived CDR1 and CDR2 are GTSNPN and SVGIG (reference sequence). The CDR3 contains 13 residues. CDR3 region: CAWSSAGGTEAFF. DNA for the CDR3: TGTGCCTGGAGTTCTGCGGGGGGCACTGAAGCTTTCTTT.

This clone was counted only a few times. The chain recombines TRBV4-1 with TRBJ2-7; 15 positions agree with TRBD2. The CDR3 runs to 16 residues. Germline V gene data show CDR1 as MGHRA and CDR2 as YSYEKL. Trimming took 3 bases from V and 2 from J; bases not matched to a gene: 2. The CDR3 coding sequence is TGCGCCAGCAGCCAGGGACTAGCGGGAGGTACCTACGAGCAGTACTTC. Translated: CASSQGLAGGTYEQYF.

This clone showed up just a few times. The chain couples TRBV2 to TRBJ2-2; the match to TRBD1 covers 8 bases. V was clipped by 6 bases and J by 6 bases; unmatched bases: 9. The CDR3 spans 15 residues. Germline CDR1 reads SNHLY; CDR2 reads FYNNEI. The CDR3 sequence is CASRQGAQGAGELFF. The CDR3 DNA is TGTGCCAGCAGGCAGGGGGCGCAAGGAGCCGGGGAGCTGTTTTTT.

This clone was picked up many times. The chain combines TRBV5-1 with TRBJ2-3, with TRBD2 identical over 9 bases. The CDR3 runs to 17 residues. The germline CDR1 and CDR2 sequences are SGHRS and YFSETQ. V was pared by 0 bases and J by 6 bases, with 11 bases of the junction left unmatched. This chain's CDR3 is CASSLGASGVGGDTQYF. DNA of the CDR3: TGCGCCAGCAGCTTGGGGGCTAGCGGGGTAGGAGGCGATACGCAGTATTTT.

The genes are TRBV14 and TRBJ2-7; the D gene is possibly TRBD1 (6 bases). The CDR3 covers 14 residues. The germline V gene encodes CDR1 SGHDN and CDR2 FVKESK. Between the trimmed V and J ends, which lost 3 bases and 0 bases, there was a span of 9 bases. Here the CDR3 reads CASSQDSLSYEQYF. CDR3 DNA: TGTGCCAGCAGCCAGGACAGTCTCTCCTACGAGCAGTACTTC.

The gene calls are TRBV9 and TRBJ1-3; 9 positions match TRBD1. Germline CDR1 reads SGDLS; CDR2 reads YYNGEE. J gave up 8 bases and V 0 bases, and 6 bases lay outside the gene matches. This CDR3 contains 15 residues. CDR3 loop: CASSVDSRQGDTIYF. CDR3 in DNA: TGTGCCAGCAGCGTAGACTCCAGACAGGGGGACACCATATATTTT.

J is TRBJ2-1 and V is TRBV7-9; 9 bases fit TRBD1. CDR1 is SEHNR and CDR2 is FQNEAQ in the germline V gene (reference sequence). Trimming took 5 bases from V and 7 from J; bases not matched to a gene: 9. This CDR3 has 15 residues. CDR3 nucleotide sequence: TGTGCCAGCAGCCGACGACAGGGGGAGAATAATGAGCAGTTCTTC. It is translated as CASSRRQGENNEQFF.

This clone has only a few counts. V and J are TRBV28 and TRBJ1-2, with TRBD1 matching 10 bases. The V and J ends lost 3 bases and 4 bases, in that order; junction bases with no gene match: 5. This CDR3 is built from 15 residues. Germline CDR1 and CDR2: MDHEN and SYDVKM. In DNA form, the CDR3 reads TGTGCCAGCAGTTTCGGGACAGGGGCTATCTATGGCTACACCTTC. Amino acid sequence: CASSFGTGAIYGYTF.

CDR3 DNA sequence: TGTGCCAGCAGTTACCAGGACAGGGTCAATCGGCAGTACTTC. Protein: CASSYQDRVNRQYF. The chain joins TRBV6-6 to TRBJ2-7, with TRBD1 identical over 8 bases. The germline V gene encodes CDR1 MNHNY and CDR2 SVGAGI (reference sequence). The V gene end was trimmed by 2 bases and the J gene end by 9 bases; junction bases not matched to a gene: 9. The CDR3 has 14 amino acids.

V gene TRBV18 combines with J gene TRBJ2-3; the D gene is possibly TRBD2 (5 bases). Trimming stripped 1 base from V and 3 bases from J, with 11 bases between. CDR3 size: 15 residues. Germline V gene data show CDR1 as KGHSH and CDR2 as LQKENI. CDR3: CASSPRVRGTDTQYF. CDR3 coding DNA: TGTGCCAGCTCACCACGTGTCCGAGGGACAGATACGCAGTATTTT.

This clone was seen more than once but under ten times. The chain uses TRBV29-1 and TRBJ2-1; 8 nucleotides line up with TRBD2. The J segment lost 4 bases and the V segment lost 1 base, leaving 9 bases of the junction unmatched. The CDR3 is made up of 16 amino acids. From germline, CDR1 is SQVTM and CDR2 ANQGSEA. The CDR3 sequence: CSVEVAAGGGYNEQFF. In DNA, the CDR3 is TGCAGCGTTGAAGTCGCGGCGGGAGGAGGATACAATGAGCAGTTCTTC.